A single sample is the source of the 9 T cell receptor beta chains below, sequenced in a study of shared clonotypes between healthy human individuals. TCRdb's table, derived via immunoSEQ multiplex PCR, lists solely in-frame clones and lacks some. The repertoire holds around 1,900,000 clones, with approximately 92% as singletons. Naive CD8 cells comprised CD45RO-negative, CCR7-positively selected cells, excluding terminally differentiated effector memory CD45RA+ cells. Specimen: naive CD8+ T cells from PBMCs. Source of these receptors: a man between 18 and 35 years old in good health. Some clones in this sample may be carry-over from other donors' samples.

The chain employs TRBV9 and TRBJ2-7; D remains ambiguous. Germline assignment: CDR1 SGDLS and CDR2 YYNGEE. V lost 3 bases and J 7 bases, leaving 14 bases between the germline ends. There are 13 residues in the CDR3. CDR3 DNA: TGTGCCAGCAGCGCGCCACCCCTTTGGGAGCAGTACTTC. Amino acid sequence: CASSAPPLWEQYF.

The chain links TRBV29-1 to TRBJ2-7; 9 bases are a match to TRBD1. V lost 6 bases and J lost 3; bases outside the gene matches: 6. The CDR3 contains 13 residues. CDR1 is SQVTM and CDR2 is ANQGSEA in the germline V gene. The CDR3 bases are TGCAGCGTGAACAGGGACAGGGACTACGAGCAGTACTTC. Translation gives CSVNRDRDYEQYF.

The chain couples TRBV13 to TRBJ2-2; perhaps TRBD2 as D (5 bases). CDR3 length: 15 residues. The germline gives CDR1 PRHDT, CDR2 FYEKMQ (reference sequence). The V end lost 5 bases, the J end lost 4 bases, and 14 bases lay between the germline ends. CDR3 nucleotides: TGTGCCAGCAGCGTTCTTAAACTAGGCACCGGGGAGCTGTTTTTT. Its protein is CASSVLKLGTGELFF.

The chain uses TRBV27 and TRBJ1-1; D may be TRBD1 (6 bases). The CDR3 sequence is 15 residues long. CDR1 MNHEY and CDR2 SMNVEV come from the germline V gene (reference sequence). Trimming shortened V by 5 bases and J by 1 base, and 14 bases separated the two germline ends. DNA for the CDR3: TGTGCCAGCAGTCTAAGAGGGGGTTCGAACACTGAAGCTTTCTTT. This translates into CASSLRGGSNTEAFF.

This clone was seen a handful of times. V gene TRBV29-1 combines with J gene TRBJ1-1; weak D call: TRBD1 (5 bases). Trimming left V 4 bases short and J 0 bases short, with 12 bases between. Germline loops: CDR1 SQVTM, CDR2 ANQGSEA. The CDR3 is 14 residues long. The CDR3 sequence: CSVAYRTVNTEAFF. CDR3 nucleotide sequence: TGCAGCGTTGCCTACAGGACCGTGAACACTGAAGCTTTCTTT.

Here the CDR3 DNA reads TGTGCCAGTACTCCGAATAGCGGGTGGGGCCATGAGCAGTTCTTC. This encodes CASTPNSGWGHEQFF. The gene calls are TRBV19 and TRBJ2-1; 7 bases fit TRBD2. The CDR3 has 15 amino acids. Per the germline V gene, CDR1 is LNHDA and CDR2 is SQIVND (reference sequence). J lost 8 bases, V lost 7 bases, and 14 bases had no gene match.

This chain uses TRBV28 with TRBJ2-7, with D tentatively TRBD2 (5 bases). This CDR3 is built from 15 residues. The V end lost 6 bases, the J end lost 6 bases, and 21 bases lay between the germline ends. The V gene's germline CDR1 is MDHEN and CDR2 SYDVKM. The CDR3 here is CASRPWAGPTGEQYF. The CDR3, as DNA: TGTGCCAGCAGGCCATGGGCGGGCCCAACGGGCGAGCAGTACTTC. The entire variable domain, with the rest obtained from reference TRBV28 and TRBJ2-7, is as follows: DVKVTQSSRYLVKRTGEKVFLECVQDMDHENMFWYRQDPGLGLRLIYFSYDVKMKEKGDIPEGYSVSREKKERFSLILESASTNQTSMYLCASRPWAGPTGEQYFGPGTRLTVT.

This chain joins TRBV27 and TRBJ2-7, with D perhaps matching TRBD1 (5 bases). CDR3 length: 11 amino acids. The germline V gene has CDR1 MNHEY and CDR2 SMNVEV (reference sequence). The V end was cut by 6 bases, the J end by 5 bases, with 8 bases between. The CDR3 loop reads CASRRGHEQYF. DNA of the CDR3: TGTGCCAGCAGAAGGGGCCACGAGCAGTACTTC.

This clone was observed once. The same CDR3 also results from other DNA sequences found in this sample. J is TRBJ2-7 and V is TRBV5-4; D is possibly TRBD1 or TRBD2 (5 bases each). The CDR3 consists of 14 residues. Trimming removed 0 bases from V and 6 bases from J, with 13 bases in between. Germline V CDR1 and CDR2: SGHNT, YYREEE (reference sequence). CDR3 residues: CASSLEGRAGEQYF. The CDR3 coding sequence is TGTGCCAGCAGCTTGGAGGGACGGGCGGGCGAGCAGTACTTC.